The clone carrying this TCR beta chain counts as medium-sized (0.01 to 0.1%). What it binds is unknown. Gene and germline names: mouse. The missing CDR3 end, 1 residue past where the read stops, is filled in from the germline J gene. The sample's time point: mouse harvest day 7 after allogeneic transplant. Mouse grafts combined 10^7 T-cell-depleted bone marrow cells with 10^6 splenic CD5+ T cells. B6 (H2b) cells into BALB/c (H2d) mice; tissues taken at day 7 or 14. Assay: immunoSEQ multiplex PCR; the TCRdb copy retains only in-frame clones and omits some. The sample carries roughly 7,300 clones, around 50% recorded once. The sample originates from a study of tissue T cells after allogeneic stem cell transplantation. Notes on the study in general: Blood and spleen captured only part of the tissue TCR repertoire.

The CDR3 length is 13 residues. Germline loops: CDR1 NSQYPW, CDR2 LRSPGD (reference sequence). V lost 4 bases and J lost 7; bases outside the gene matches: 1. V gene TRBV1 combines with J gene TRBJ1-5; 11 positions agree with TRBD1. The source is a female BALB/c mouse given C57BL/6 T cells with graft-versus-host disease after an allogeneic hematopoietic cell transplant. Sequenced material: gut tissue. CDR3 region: CTCSEGQGAAPLF. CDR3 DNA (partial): TGCACCTGCAGTGAGGGACAGGGGGCAGCTCCGCTT.